This entry features one TCR beta chain sequence. The record originates from a study of blood T cell repertoires in COVID-19. On the study more broadly: Sites across the United States, Italy and Spain contributed samples from acute and convalescent COVID-19. T cells, B-cell-depleted T cells, or PBMCs provided the cDNA or gDNA that served as material.

As processed by the authors: By means of reference gene primer amplification, nucleated cell counts were estimated. Sequencing used immunoSEQ multiplex PCR; TCRdb keeps in-frame clones, though not all of them. V and J calls plus clone size are reproduced from that table; the DNA served to infer D and trimming. Among some 120,000 clones listed, around 81% were seen once. V shed 0 bases, J shed 4 bases, and the junction held 6 bases outside the gene matches. This CDR3 has 17 residues. CDR1 LGHDT and CDR2 YNNKEL come from the germline V gene (reference sequence). The chain couples TRBV3-1 (or the pseudogene TRBV3-2) to TRBJ2-2, with TRBD2 matching over 9 bases. This TCR came from a woman aged 50 to 60 with acute or convalescent COVID-19. The specimen sequenced was peripheral blood. CDR3 sequence (DNA): TGTGCCAGCAGCCAAGATTGGCGGGGGGGCCTCACCGGGGAGCTGTTTTTT. It encodes CASSQDWRGGLTGELFF.